The entry that follows covers one TCR beta chain sequence. Original data processing: Amplified reference gene primers provided the basis for estimating nucleated cell counts. Profiled with immunoSEQ multiplex PCR; TCRdb holds only in-frame clones, not every one. The V and J calls and clone size are taken from that table; D and trimming were inferred from the DNA. The sample contains about 160,000 clones, roughly 80% of which appear only once. Germline lookup yields CDR1 SGHVS and CDR2 FQNEAQ. There are 14 residues in the CDR3. The germline V and J ends were trimmed by 2 bases and 5 bases, with 9 bases remaining between them. The data derive from a study of blood T cell repertoires in COVID-19. About the study: Acute and convalescent COVID-19 specimens originated in the United States, Italy and Spain. In each case, the material was cDNA or gDNA derived from T cells, B-cell-depleted T cells, or PBMCs.

The sequencing sample was made of peripheral blood. The origin of this receptor is a man between 65 and 85 years old with acute or convalescent COVID-19. The chain couples TRBV7-8 to TRBJ1-4; D unclear. CDR3 in amino acids: CASSLSAGNEKLFF. The CDR3 bases are TGTGCCAGCAGCTTAAGTGCGGGGAATGAAAAACTGTTTTTT.